One sample yielded the 9 T cell receptor beta chains listed below, sequenced in a study of shared clonotypes between healthy human individuals (dated by TCRdb to the early 2020s). CD8 naive samples were obtained by positive selection for CCR7 among CD45RO-negative cells, yielding a CD45RA+CCR7+ population from which TemRA cells were excluded. The method behind the library was the immunoSEQ multiplex PCR assay. The table was pulled from immuneACCESS by TCRdb, which kept in-frame rearrangements only. Such tables lose some clones; where checked, under half of the loss comes from unresolved V genes, and the rest has no known cause. Here the sample has around 2.1 million clones; roughly 91% occur a single time. The ten largest make up about 1.5% of the sample. The sample taken for sequencing was naive CD8+ T cells from PBMCs. The intended sense of this specimen's cell subset or site label: CD45RA+CCR7+. The receptors derive from a man between 18 and 35 years old in good health. Some clones in this sample may be carry-over from other donors' samples.

This clone was seen once. The gene calls are TRBV4-2 and TRBJ2-5; maybe TRBD1 (5 bases). The germline V gene has CDR1 LGHNA and CDR2 YNFKEQ. V was trimmed by 0 bases and J by 3 bases, leaving 17 bases between them. This CDR3 has 17 amino acids. CDR3 DNA sequence: TGTGCCAGCAGCCAAGATCAGGGCGGATCCAAGAAAGAGACCCAGTACTTC. As protein: CASSQDQGGSKKETQYF.

The chain links TRBV27 to TRBJ2-7; D not resolved. Trimming stripped 5 bases from V and 0 bases from J, with 14 bases between. Germline lookup yields CDR1 MNHEY and CDR2 SMNVEV (reference sequence). The CDR3 spans 15 residues. CDR3 sequence reads: CASSPGRPSSYEQYF. DNA of the CDR3: TGTGCCAGCAGTCCCGGACGCCCGAGCTCCTACGAGCAGTACTTC.

This clone was seen more than once but under ten times. This chain connects TRBV19 to TRBJ1-2, with 7 nucleotides matching TRBD1. Germline trimming cut 4 bases from V and 2 bases from J; bases unmatched to any gene: 7. The CDR3 contains 15 residues. Germline V gene lookup returns CDR1 LNHDA and CDR2 SQIVND (reference sequence). CDR3 region: CASSTQTGSNYGYTF. The DNA of the CDR3 is TGTGCCAGTAGTACCCAGACAGGGTCAAACTATGGCTACACCTTC.

This chain connects TRBV27 to TRBJ2-7, with a tentative D call TRBD2 (6 bases). The V gene's germline CDR1 is MNHEY and CDR2 SMNVEV (reference sequence). The CDR3 has 13 residues. Trimming left V 4 bases short and J 7 bases short, with 14 bases between. CDR3 loop: CASSYGFRGEQYF. CDR3 DNA sequence: TGTGCCAGCAGTTACGGATTCCGGGGGGAGCAGTACTTC.

The chain couples TRBV7-8 to TRBJ1-5, with 10 nucleotides matching TRBD1. Germline CDR1 SGHVS, CDR2 FQNEAQ. Unmatched junction bases numbered 4, after V lost 5 bases and J lost 3 bases. This CDR3 is built from 15 residues. In nucleotides, the CDR3 is TGTGCCAGCAGCCCGGGGACAGGGGACAATCAGCCCCAGCATTTT. Its protein is CASSPGTGDNQPQHF.

V and J are TRBV6-5 and TRBJ2-3; TRBD2 matches at 7 bases. The V gene end was trimmed by 7 bases and the J gene end by 3 bases; junction bases not matched to a gene: 4. In germline, CDR1 is MNHEY, CDR2 SVGAGI. This CDR3 has 13 residues. The CDR3 region has the DNA TGTGCCAGCATGGCGGGAGCAACAGATACGCAGTATTTT. This encodes CASMAGATDTQYF.

The J gene is TRBJ2-1, the V gene TRBV29-1; D may be TRBD1 or TRBD2 (6 bases each). Trimming removed 7 bases from V and 3 bases from J, with 25 bases in between. Per the germline V gene, CDR1 is SQVTM and CDR2 is ANQGSEA. The CDR3 totals 17 residues. CDR3 nucleotides: TGCAGCGCCGAGGGGGGCGCGTACAAACTCCTCTACAATGAGCAGTTCTTC. It codes for CSAEGGAYKLLYNEQFF.

This clone was detected ten times or more. The chain uses TRBV5-5 and TRBJ2-7; weak D call: TRBD2 (6 bases). Trimming took 4 bases from V and 3 from J, leaving 14 bases between them. Germline CDR1 is SGHKS and CDR2 is YYEKEE (reference sequence). The CDR3 covers 14 residues. The CDR3 here is CASSPWAGSYEQYF. The CDR3, as DNA: TGTGCCAGCAGCCCCTGGGCGGGGAGCTACGAGCAGTACTTC.

The gene calls are TRBV5-5 and TRBJ1-1, with 10 bases fitting TRBD1. The length of the CDR3 is 16 residues. The germline gives CDR1 SGHKS, CDR2 YYEKEE (reference sequence). J was trimmed by 1 base and V by 4 bases; bases with no gene match: 7. CDR3 loop: CASSNRDRGKNTEAFF. The CDR3 bases are TGTGCCAGCAGCAATCGGGACAGGGGCAAGAACACTGAAGCTTTCTTT.